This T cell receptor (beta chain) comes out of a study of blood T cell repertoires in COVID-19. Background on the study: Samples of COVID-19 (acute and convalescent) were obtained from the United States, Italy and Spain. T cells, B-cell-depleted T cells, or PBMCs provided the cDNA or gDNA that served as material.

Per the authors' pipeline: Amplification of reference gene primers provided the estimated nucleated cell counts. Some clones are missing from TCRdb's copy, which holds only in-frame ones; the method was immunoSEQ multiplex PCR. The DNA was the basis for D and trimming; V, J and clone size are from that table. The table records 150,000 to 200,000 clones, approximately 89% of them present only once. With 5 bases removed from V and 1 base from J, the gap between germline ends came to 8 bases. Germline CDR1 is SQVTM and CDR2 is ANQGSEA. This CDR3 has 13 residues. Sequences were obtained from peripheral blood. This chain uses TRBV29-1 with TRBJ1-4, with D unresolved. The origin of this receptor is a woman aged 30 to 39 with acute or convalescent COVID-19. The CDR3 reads CSVRVQTNEKLFF. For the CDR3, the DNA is TGCAGCGTTCGTGTACAAACTAATGAAAAACTGTTTTTT.